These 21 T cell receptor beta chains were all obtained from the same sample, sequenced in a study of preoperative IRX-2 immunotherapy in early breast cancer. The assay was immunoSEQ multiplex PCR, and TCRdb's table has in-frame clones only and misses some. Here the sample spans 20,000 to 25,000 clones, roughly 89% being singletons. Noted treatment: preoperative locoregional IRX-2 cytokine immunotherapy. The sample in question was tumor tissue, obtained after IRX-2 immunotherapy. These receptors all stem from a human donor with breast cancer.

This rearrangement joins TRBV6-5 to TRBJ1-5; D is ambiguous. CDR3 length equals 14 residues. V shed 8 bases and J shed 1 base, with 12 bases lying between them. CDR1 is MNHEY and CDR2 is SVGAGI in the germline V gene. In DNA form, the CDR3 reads TGTGCCAGCGCCGTAAAGGGCAGCAATCAGCCCCAGCATTTT. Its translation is CASAVKGSNQPQHF.

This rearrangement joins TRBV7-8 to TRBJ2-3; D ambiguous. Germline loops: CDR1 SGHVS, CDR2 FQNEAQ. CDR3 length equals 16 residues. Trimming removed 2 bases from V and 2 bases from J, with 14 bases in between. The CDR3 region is CASSLLASGPTDTQYF. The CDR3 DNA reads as TGTGCCAGCAGCTTATTAGCTTCAGGTCCCACAGATACGCAGTATTTT.

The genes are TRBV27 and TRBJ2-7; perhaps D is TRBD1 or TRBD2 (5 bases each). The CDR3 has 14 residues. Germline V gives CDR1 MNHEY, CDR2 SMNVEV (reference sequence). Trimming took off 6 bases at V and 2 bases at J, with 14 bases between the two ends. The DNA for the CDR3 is TGTGCCAGCAGCACTTGGGACGGGGCCTACGAGCAGTACTTC. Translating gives CASSTWDGAYEQYF.

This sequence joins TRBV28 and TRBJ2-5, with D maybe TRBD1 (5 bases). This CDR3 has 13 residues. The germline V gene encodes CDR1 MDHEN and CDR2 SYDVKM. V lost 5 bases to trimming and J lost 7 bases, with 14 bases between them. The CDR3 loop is CASSTSGHGTQYF. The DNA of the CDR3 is TGTGCCAGCAGTACGTCAGGACACGGGACCCAGTACTTC.

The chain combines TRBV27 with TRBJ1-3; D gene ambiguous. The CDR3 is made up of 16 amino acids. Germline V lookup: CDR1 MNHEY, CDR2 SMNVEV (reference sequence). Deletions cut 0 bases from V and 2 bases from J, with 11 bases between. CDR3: CASSLSPGSAGNTIYF. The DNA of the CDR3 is TGTGCCAGCAGTTTATCGCCGGGTTCGGCTGGAAACACCATATATTTT.

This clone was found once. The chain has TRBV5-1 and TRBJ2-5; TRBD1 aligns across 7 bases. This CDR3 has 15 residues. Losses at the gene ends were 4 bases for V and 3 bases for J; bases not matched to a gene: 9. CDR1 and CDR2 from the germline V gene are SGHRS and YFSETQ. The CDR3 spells CASSQRTGLEETQYF. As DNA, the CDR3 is TGCGCCAGCAGCCAAAGGACAGGACTGGAAGAGACCCAGTACTTC.

The CDR3 region is CASIEQGNTGELFF. The DNA for the CDR3 is TGCGCCAGCATTGAACAGGGGAACACCGGGGAGCTGTTTTTT. The V and J genes are TRBV5-1 and TRBJ2-2; maybe TRBD1 (6 bases). Germline-derived CDR1 and CDR2 are SGHRS and YFSETQ. The V end was cut by 6 bases, the J end by 1 base, with 10 bases between. This CDR3 has 14 residues.

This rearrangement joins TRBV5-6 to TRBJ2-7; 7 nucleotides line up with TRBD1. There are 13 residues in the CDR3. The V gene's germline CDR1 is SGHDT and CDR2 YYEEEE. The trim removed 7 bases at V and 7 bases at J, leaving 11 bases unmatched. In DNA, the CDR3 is TGTGCCAGCTGCCAAACAGGGGTGGGTGAGCAGTACGTC. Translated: CASCQTGVGEQYV.

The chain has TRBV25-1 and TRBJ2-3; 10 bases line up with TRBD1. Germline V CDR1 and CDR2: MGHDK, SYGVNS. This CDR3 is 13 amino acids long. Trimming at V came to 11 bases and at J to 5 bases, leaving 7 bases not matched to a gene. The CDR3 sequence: CAAGTGEVDTQYF. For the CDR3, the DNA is TGTGCCGCTGGGACAGGGGAGGTAGATACGCAGTATTTT.

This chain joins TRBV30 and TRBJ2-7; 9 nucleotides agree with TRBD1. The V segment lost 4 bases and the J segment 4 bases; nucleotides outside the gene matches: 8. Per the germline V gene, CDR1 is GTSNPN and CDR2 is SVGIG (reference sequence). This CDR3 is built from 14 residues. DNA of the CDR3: TGTGCCTGGAATCCCGGGACAGGGAATTACGAGCAGTACTTC. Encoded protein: CAWNPGTGNYEQYF.

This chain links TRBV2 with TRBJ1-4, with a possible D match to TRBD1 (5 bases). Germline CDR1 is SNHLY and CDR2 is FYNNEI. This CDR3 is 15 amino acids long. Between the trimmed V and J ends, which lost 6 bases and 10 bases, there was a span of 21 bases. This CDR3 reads CASRSEGWDYGKLFF. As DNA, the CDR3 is TGTGCCAGCAGATCCGAGGGGTGGGATTATGGAAAACTGTTTTTT.

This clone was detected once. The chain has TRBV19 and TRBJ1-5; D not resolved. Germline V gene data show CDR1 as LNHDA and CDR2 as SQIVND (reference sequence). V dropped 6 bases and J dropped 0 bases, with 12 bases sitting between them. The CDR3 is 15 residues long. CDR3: CASRTDMISNQPQHF. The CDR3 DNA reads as TGTGCCAGTAGGACTGATATGATTAGCAATCAGCCCCAGCATTTT.

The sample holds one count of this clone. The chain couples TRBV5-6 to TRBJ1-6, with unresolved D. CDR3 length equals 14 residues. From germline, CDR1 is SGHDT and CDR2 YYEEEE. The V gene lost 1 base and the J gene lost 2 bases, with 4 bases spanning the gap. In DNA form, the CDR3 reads TGTGCCAGCAGCTTGAACACCTATAATTCACCCCTCCACTTT. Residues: CASSLNTYNSPLHF.

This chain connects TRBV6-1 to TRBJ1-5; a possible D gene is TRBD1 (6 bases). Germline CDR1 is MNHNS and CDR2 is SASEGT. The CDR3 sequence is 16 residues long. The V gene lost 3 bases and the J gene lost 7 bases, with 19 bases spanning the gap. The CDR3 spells CASSDQGTGLWQPQHF. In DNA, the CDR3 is TGTGCCAGCAGTGATCAGGGAACAGGGCTCTGGCAGCCCCAGCATTTT.

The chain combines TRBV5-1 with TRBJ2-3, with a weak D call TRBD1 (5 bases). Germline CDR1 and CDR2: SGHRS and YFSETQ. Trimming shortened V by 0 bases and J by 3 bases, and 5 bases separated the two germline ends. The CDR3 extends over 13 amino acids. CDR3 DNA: TGCGCCAGCAGCTTGGCAGGGACAGATACGCAGTATTTT. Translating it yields CASSLAGTDTQYF. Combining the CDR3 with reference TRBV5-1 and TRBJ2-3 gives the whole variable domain KAGVTQTPRYLIKTRGQQVTLSCSPISGHRSVSWYQQTPGQGLQFLFEYFSETQRNKGNFPGRFSGRQFSNSRSEMNVSTLELGDSALYLCASSLAGTDTQYFGPGTRLTVL.

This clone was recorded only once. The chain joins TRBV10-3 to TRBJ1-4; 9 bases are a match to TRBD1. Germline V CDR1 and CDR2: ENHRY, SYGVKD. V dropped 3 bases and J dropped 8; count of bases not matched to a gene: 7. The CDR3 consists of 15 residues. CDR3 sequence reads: CAISDSTGGGEKLFF. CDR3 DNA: TGTGCCATCAGTGACTCGACAGGGGGAGGCGAAAAACTGTTTTTT.

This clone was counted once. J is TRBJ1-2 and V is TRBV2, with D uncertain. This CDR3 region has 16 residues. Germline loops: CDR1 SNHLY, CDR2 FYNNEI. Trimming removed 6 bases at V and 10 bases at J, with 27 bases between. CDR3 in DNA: TGTGCCAGCAGCGCTTACCGTGGACCCCGCGGAGATGACTACACCTTC. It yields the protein CASSAYRGPRGDDYTF.

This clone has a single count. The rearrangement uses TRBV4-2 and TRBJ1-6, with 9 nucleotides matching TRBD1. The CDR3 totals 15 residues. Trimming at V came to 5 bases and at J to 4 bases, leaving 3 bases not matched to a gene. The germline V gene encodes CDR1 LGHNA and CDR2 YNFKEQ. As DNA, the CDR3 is TGTGCCAGCAGCATCGGGACAGGGTATAATTCACCCCTCCACTTT. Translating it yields CASSIGTGYNSPLHF.

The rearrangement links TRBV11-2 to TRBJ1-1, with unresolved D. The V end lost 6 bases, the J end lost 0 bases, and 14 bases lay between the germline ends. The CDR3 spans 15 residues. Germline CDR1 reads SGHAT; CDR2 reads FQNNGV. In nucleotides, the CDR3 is TGTGCCAGCAGGGGTCTCCCCATACTGAACACTGAAGCTTTCTTT. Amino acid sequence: CASRGLPILNTEAFF.

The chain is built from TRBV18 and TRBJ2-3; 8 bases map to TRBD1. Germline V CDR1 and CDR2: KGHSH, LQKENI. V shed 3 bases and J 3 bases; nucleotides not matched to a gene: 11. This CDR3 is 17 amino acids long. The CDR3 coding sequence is TGTGCCAGCTCACCGCCGAGGACAGGGAGAGAAACAGATACGCAGTATTTT. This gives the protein CASSPPRTGRETDTQYF. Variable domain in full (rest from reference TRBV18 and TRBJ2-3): NAGVMQNPRHLVRRRGQEARLRCSPMKGHSHVYWYRQLPEEGLKFMVYLQKENIIDESGMPKERFSAEFPKEGPSILRIQQVVRGDSAAYFCASSPPRTGRETDTQYFGPGTRLTVL.

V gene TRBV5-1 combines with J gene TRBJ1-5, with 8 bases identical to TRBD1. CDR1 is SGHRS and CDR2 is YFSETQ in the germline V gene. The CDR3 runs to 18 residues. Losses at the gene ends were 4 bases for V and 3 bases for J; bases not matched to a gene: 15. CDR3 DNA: TGCGCCAGCAGCCCCGGGACAGGAGGACCCGCTTACAATCAGCCCCAGCATTTT. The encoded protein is CASSPGTGGPAYNQPQHF.